These 29 T cell receptor beta chains were all obtained from the same sample, sequenced in a study of neurological immune-mediated disorders. TCRdb recomputed calls from the 5' RACE reads with MiXCR, one row per CDR3 protein. The sample includes tens of thousands of distinct CDR3 sequences, about 4.9% seen only once; the top ten take approximately 7%. Sequenced sample: PBMCs. The receptors here all came from a man aged 25 to 40 with multiple sclerosis.

Many counts were recorded for this clonotype. The rearrangement uses TRBV20-1 and TRBJ2-3, with D perhaps assigned TRBD1 or TRBD2 (5 bases each). The ends were cut back, 0 bases at V and 4 bases at J, with 11 bases in the middle. Germline-derived CDR1 and CDR2 are DFQATT and SNEGSKA (reference sequence). This CDR3 contains 14 residues. CDR3 sequence (DNA): TGCAGTGCTAGAGATCCTGGGGGTCCAGATACGCAGTATTTT. Protein: CSARDPGGPDTQYF.

This clonotype was counted ten times or more. The chain joins TRBV4-1 to TRBJ2-1; 9 bases are a match to TRBD2. The CDR3 has 17 amino acids. With 0 bases clipped from V and 4 bases from J, the junction kept 7 bases outside the gene matches. Per germline, CDR1 MGHRA and CDR2 YSYEKL. CDR3 in DNA: TGCGCCAGCAGCCAAGAAGGTCCGACTAGCGGATACAATGAGCAGTTCTTC. This encodes CASSQEGPTSGYNEQFF.

This clonotype was seen a handful of times. The chain combines TRBV7-7 with TRBJ2-5, with D hard to call. Germline CDR1 is SSHAT and CDR2 is FNYEAQ (reference sequence). The CDR3 has 14 residues. V dropped 1 base and J dropped 2 bases, with 8 bases sitting between them. DNA of the CDR3: TGTGCCAGCAGCTTAGTGGCAGATCAAGAGACCCAGTACTTC. Amino acid sequence: CASSLVADQETQYF.

This clonotype was seen repeatedly, ten times or more. In DNA, the CDR3 is TGCGCCGACCTAGGTCCGAACACTGAAGCTTTCTTT. Its protein is CADLGPNTEAFF. J is TRBJ1-1 and V is TRBV29-1; D unresolved. Germline lookup yields CDR1 SQVTM and CDR2 ANQGSEA. CDR3 length: 12 residues.

This clonotype was picked up many times. The chain combines TRBV4-1 with TRBJ2-3; D is ambiguous. This CDR3 spans 12 amino acids. CDR1 and CDR2 (germline): MGHRA, YSYEKL. The germline V and J ends were trimmed by 2 bases and 9 bases, with 9 bases remaining between them. The CDR3 coding sequence is TGCGCCAGCAGCCAACTCGGTAAAACGCAGTATTTT. Translation: CASSQLGKTQYF.

This clonotype was picked up many times. The J gene is TRBJ1-4, the V gene TRBV27; weak D call: TRBD1 (6 bases). CDR3 length equals 15 residues. V was trimmed by 0 bases and J by 3 bases, leaving 8 bases between them. Germline-derived CDR1 and CDR2 are MNHEY and SMNVEV (reference sequence). The CDR3 reads CASSLSTGPNEKLFF. CDR3 nucleotide sequence: TGTGCCAGCAGTTTATCAACAGGGCCTAATGAAAAACTGTTTTTT.

This clonotype was detected ten times or more. The chain uses TRBV27 and TRBJ2-3; 9 positions agree with TRBD2. The germline V gene encodes CDR1 MNHEY and CDR2 SMNVEV (reference sequence). Unmatched junction bases numbered 9, after V lost 4 bases and J lost 7 bases. CDR3 length equals 15 residues. CDR3 nucleotides: TGTGCCAGCAGTTCTGGTAGCGGGGGTACCCATACGCAGTATTTT. Protein product: CASSSGSGGTHTQYF.

The V gene is TRBV29-1, the J gene TRBJ1-2, with TRBD1 matching 7 bases. The CDR3 sequence is 14 residues long. The germline V gene has CDR1 SQVTM and CDR2 ANQGSEA. With 6 bases clipped from V and 6 bases from J, the junction kept 13 bases outside the gene matches. CDR3 sequence: CSVSSGTVADGYTF. For the CDR3, the DNA is TGCAGCGTCTCGTCCGGGACAGTCGCCGATGGCTACACCTTC.

This clonotype occurred a few times. The chain is built from TRBV12-3 or TRBV12-4 and TRBJ1-1, with D possibly TRBD1 on 5 matching bases. Trimming removed 4 bases at V and 5 bases at J, with 14 bases between. This CDR3 region has 14 residues. The CDR3 DNA reads TGTGCCAGCAGTTCGATCGGAGGGGTGACTGAAGCTTTCTTT. Translation: CASSSIGGVTEAFF.

This clonotype occurred many times. V and J are TRBV7-9 and TRBJ2-6; 13 bases agree with TRBD2. Germline V gene sequence: CDR1 SEHNR, CDR2 FQNEAQ (reference sequence). The length of the CDR3 is 21 residues. Trimming cost V 5 bases and J 3 bases; bases outside gene matches: 16. The CDR3: CASSTSLAGGPGSFGANVLTF. The CDR3 coding sequence is TGTGCCAGCAGCACCTCACTAGCGGGGGGGCCGGGGTCCTTTGGGGCCAACGTCCTGACTTTC.

The chain recombines TRBV15 with TRBJ2-5, with D possibly TRBD1 on 6 matching bases. Germline lookup yields CDR1 LNHNV and CDR2 YYDKDF (reference sequence). The ends were cut back, 2 bases at V and 5 bases at J, with 18 bases in the middle. The CDR3 is 16 residues long. CDR3 amino acids: CATSRNSNMGAETQYF. The CDR3 DNA sequence: TGTGCCACCAGCAGAAATAGTAACATGGGGGCGGAGACCCAGTACTTC.

This clonotype was seen ten or more times. The J gene is TRBJ2-5, the V gene TRBV5-6; 9 nucleotides align to TRBD2. CDR1 SGHDT and CDR2 YYEEEE come from the germline V gene. This CDR3 has 15 amino acids. The V segment lost 3 bases and the J segment 1 base; nucleotides outside the gene matches: 4. The CDR3 nucleotides are TGTGCCAGCAGCTCTAGCGGGGTACTCCAAGAGACCCAGTACTTC. Translating gives CASSSSGVLQETQYF.

Only a few counts were recorded for this clonotype. The chain couples TRBV11-2 to TRBJ2-1; 9 bases agree with TRBD2. V shed 0 bases, J shed 5 bases, and the junction held 5 bases outside the gene matches. The CDR3 has 16 residues. Germline V gives CDR1 SGHAT, CDR2 FQNNGV. The CDR3 here is CASSLDRRLADNEQFF. CDR3 coding DNA: TGTGCCAGCAGCTTAGATCGGAGACTAGCGGACAATGAGCAGTTCTTC. Drawing the rest from reference TRBV11-2 and TRBJ2-1, the complete variable domain is EAGVAQSPRYKIIEKRQSVAFWCNPISGHATLYWYQQILGQGPKLLIQFQNNGVVDDSQLPKDRFSAERLKGVDSTLKIQPAKLEDSAVYLCASSLDRRLADNEQFFGPGTRLTVL.

This clonotype occurred many times. This chain links TRBV9 with TRBJ1-1; D not resolved. Germline CDR1 SGDLS, CDR2 YYNGEE. V lost 0 bases and J 3 bases, leaving 9 bases between the germline ends. This CDR3 is built from 14 residues. CDR3 sequence: CASSVVGTYTEAFF. For the CDR3, the DNA is TGTGCCAGCAGCGTAGTAGGCACGTACACTGAAGCTTTCTTT.

This clonotype was picked up many times. The J gene is TRBJ1-2, the V gene TRBV7-9; unclear D gene. Germline assignment: CDR1 SEHNR and CDR2 FQNEAQ (reference sequence). CDR3 length: 16 amino acids. Trimming took 2 bases from V and 4 from J, leaving 17 bases between them. The CDR3 protein is CASSLRSGRTLYGYTF. DNA of the CDR3: TGTGCCAGCAGCTTACGCTCCGGGAGGACTCTCTATGGCTACACCTTC.

This clonotype was found a few times. In nucleotides, the CDR3 is TGTGCCAGCAGCAGGTCGGGACAGGGAGGCTACACCTTC. Its translation: CASSRSGQGGYTF. The chain combines TRBV3-1 with TRBJ1-2; 9 nucleotides line up with TRBD1. V trimming: 5 bases; J trimming: 8 bases; junction bases outside the gene matches: 6. This CDR3 is 13 amino acids long. Per the germline V gene, CDR1 is LGHDT and CDR2 is YNNKEL (reference sequence).

In regard to this clonotype: One end of the junction fails to match germline, which may point to a read error. The chain is built from TRBV20-1 and TRBJ1-6; possible D gene TRBD1, 5 bases. Germline loops: CDR1 DFQATT, CDR2 SNEGSKA (reference sequence). This CDR3 contains 16 residues. The CDR3 nucleotides are TGCAGTGCTAGAGACCCCTCGCAGGGAGGGAATTCACCCCTCAACTTT. Encoded protein: CSARDPSQGGNSPLNF.

The sample holds many counts of this clonotype. The chain uses TRBV20-1 and TRBJ2-3; TRBD2 agrees at 8 bases. This CDR3 comprises 14 residues. V lost 6 bases, J lost 6 bases, and 11 bases stayed unmatched. The germline V gene encodes CDR1 DFQATT and CDR2 SNEGSKA (reference sequence). CDR3 sequence reads: CSAPGRGTHDTQYF. CDR3 DNA sequence: TGCAGTGCCCCCGGGAGGGGGACGCACGATACGCAGTATTTT.

The genes are TRBV20-1 and TRBJ1-1, with 8 bases aligning to TRBD1. This CDR3 is built from 14 residues. V shed 3 bases and J 4 bases; nucleotides not matched to a gene: 7. Germline CDR1 and CDR2: DFQATT and SNEGSKA (reference sequence). The CDR3: CSASSPGQVTEAFF. CDR3 DNA sequence: TGCAGTGCTAGTAGCCCGGGACAGGTCACTGAAGCTTTCTTT.

This clonotype showed up many times. The chain recombines TRBV18 with TRBJ2-1; D possibly corresponds to TRBD1 (5 bases). V was cut by 3 bases and J by 5 bases, with 8 bases left in between. This CDR3 comprises 13 residues. Germline CDR1 reads KGHSH; CDR2 reads LQKENI. Here the CDR3 DNA reads TGTGCCAGCTCACCTAGACAGAACAATGAGCAGTTCTTC. Its translation: CASSPRQNNEQFF.

Ten or more counts support this clonotype. The chain uses TRBV29-1 and TRBJ1-1, with TRBD1 matching 8 bases. V lost 5 bases to trimming and J lost 4 bases; unmatched junction nucleotides: 3. CDR1 and CDR2 (germline): SQVTM, ANQGSEA. This CDR3 region has 12 residues. The CDR3 region has the DNA TGCAGCGTTCGGACAGGGCCCACTGAAGCTTTCTTT. It yields the protein CSVRTGPTEAFF. The full variable domain, in which reference TRBV29-1 and TRBJ1-1 provide the parts outside the CDR3, is SAVISQKPSRDICQRGTSLTIQCQVDSQVTMMFWYRQQPGQSLTLIATANQGSEATYESGFVIDKFPISRPNLTFSTLTVSNMSPEDSSIYLCSVRTGPTEAFFGQGTRLTVV.

This chain connects TRBV20-1 to TRBJ2-5, with 7 bases that match TRBD1. Per the germline V gene, CDR1 is DFQATT and CDR2 is SNEGSKA (reference sequence). Trimming took 6 bases from V and 0 from J; bases not matched to a gene: 4. This CDR3 has 13 amino acids. CDR3 sequence reads: CSADRAHQETQYF. In DNA form, the CDR3 reads TGCAGTGCAGACAGGGCCCACCAAGAGACCCAGTACTTC.

This clonotype was counted between two and nine times. One end of the junction fails to match germline, which may point to a read error. The V call is TRBV27, the J call TRBJ1-5, with 9 positions matching TRBD1. Germline loops: CDR1 MNHEY, CDR2 SMNVEV (reference sequence). The CDR3 length is 16 residues. CDR3 loop: CASSLMGQGRNQPQNF. The CDR3, as DNA: TGTGCCAGCAGCCTGATGGGACAGGGAAGGAATCAGCCCCAGAATTTT.

The sample holds many counts of this clonotype. CDR3 protein: CASSQEIVLLGAAYEQYF. In DNA form, the CDR3 reads TGCGCCAGCAGCCAAGAAATAGTACTATTGGGCGCGGCATACGAGCAGTACTTC. The J gene is TRBJ2-7, the V gene TRBV4-1, with unresolved D. This CDR3 contains 18 residues. Germline CDR1 and CDR2: MGHRA and YSYEKL. The V end lost 0 bases, the J end lost 4 bases, and 22 bases lay between the germline ends.

Many counts were recorded for this clonotype. V is TRBV12-3 or TRBV12-4 and J is TRBJ1-5; 8 bases align to TRBD1. The CDR3 totals 13 residues. The V segment lost 5 bases and the J segment 9 bases; nucleotides outside the gene matches: 6. The CDR3 bases are TGTGCCAGCAGTCGGACAGGGATGTCGCCCCAGCATTTT. Its protein product is CASSRTGMSPQHF.

There are many counts of this clonotype. V usage is TRBV6-5 and J usage is TRBJ2-3, with 9 bases identical to TRBD1. Losses at the gene ends were 6 bases for V and 2 bases for J; bases not matched to a gene: 6. This CDR3 is 15 amino acids long. Germline assignment: CDR1 MNHEY and CDR2 SVGAGI. As DNA, the CDR3 is TGTGCCAGCAGCCTCCGGGACAGGGTCACAGATACGCAGTATTTT. Translation gives CASSLRDRVTDTQYF.

Concerning this clonotype: This sequence may be a read error, since a much larger clone differs from it by one base. V is TRBV7-9 and J is TRBJ1-5; tentatively, D is TRBD1 (6 bases). Germline loops: CDR1 SEHNR, CDR2 FQNEAQ (reference sequence). This CDR3 is 12 amino acids long. The CDR3 here is CASSAGGQPQNF. The DNA for the CDR3 is TGTGCCAGCAGCGCGGGGGGGCAGCCCCAGAATTTT. Full variable domain (missing parts from reference TRBV7-9 and TRBJ1-5): DTGVSQNPRHKITKRGQNVTFRCDPISEHNRLYWYRQTLGQGPEFLTYFQNEAQLEKSRLLSDRFSAERPKGSFSTLEIQRTEQGDSAMYLCASSAGGQPQNFGDGTRLSIL.

In this sample, this clonotype turned up many times. This chain uses TRBV5-1 with TRBJ1-1; D may be TRBD1 (5 bases). Germline CDR1 and CDR2: SGHRS and YFSETQ. Trimming shortened V by 1 base and J by 3 bases, and 10 bases separated the two germline ends. The CDR3 extends over 14 amino acids. CDR3 coding DNA: TGCGCCAGCAGCTTGCAGGGACGGGACACTGAAGCTTTCTTT. Protein product: CASSLQGRDTEAFF. The full variable domain, completed using reference TRBV5-1 and TRBJ1-1, is KAGVTQTPRYLIKTRGQQVTLSCSPISGHRSVSWYQQTPGQGLQFLFEYFSETQRNKGNFPGRFSGRQFSNSRSEMNVSTLELGDSALYLCASSLQGRDTEAFFGQGTRLTVV.

Only a few counts were recorded for this clonotype. The V call is TRBV20-1, the J call TRBJ1-2; tentatively, D is TRBD1 (5 bases). Germline CDR1 is DFQATT and CDR2 is SNEGSKA (reference sequence). CDR3 size: 14 residues. The V gene lost 2 bases and the J gene lost 3 bases, with 13 bases spanning the gap. The CDR3 here is CSARFGAAYYGYTF. In DNA form, the CDR3 reads TGCAGTGCTAGATTCGGGGCGGCGTACTATGGCTACACCTTC.